This T cell receptor beta chain came from a study of cytomegalovirus exposure and HLA in healthy donors. Sequenced by immunoSEQ multiplex PCR; TCRdb stores in-frame clones only, minus some. The table lists over 250,000 clones, roughly 90% of them singletons, with approximately 1.2% in the top ten. Losses at the gene ends were 4 bases for V and 1 base for J; bases not matched to a gene: 3. The CDR3 length is 13 residues. Germline V CDR1 and CDR2: SQVTM, ANQGSEA. Sequencing input: PBMCs. The V and J genes are TRBV29-1 and TRBJ1-1; 7 nucleotides match TRBD1. The receptor's source is a woman aged 25 to 45 in good health and CMV-seropositive. The CDR3 sequence is CSVGQGGNTEAFF. The CDR3 DNA is TGCAGCGTTGGACAGGGTGGGAACACTGAAGCTTTCTTT.